These 14 T cell receptor beta chains were sequenced from one sample in a study of cytomegalovirus exposure and HLA in healthy donors. Both 60 Vbeta primers and 13 Jbeta primers went into the PCR. Using immunoSEQ multiplex PCR, the repertoire was profiled, and TCRdb retains in-frame clones only, with some absent. Found here are under 200,000 clones, 65% to 90% of them singletons; the top ten hold approximately 6.3%. What was sequenced was PBMCs. The receptors derive from a man in his forties or fifties in good health and CMV-seropositive.

The rearrangement joins TRBV9 to TRBJ2-1, with 9 bases matching TRBD2. The CDR3 runs 15 residues. V trimming: 4 bases; J trimming: 3 bases; junction bases outside the gene matches: 5. CDR1 is SGDLS and CDR2 is YYNGEE in the germline V gene. This CDR3 reads CASSWGSGGYNEQFF. In DNA, the CDR3 is TGTGCCAGCAGCTGGGGTAGCGGGGGCTACAATGAGCAGTTCTTC.

The CDR3 coding sequence is TGCAGCGTTGAAGCCTCTTTGGGGGGGTATGGCTACACCTTC. Its protein product is CSVEASLGGYGYTF. The J gene is TRBJ1-2, the V gene TRBV29-1; D is possibly TRBD1 (5 bases). The CDR3 totals 14 residues. Per the germline V gene, CDR1 is SQVTM and CDR2 is ANQGSEA. The V and J ends lost 1 base and 5 bases respectively, with 14 bases between them.

This chain links TRBV7-2 with TRBJ2-4, with D hard to call. V was pared by 5 bases and J by 0 bases, with 8 bases between. This CDR3 comprises 14 residues. Germline V lookup: CDR1 SGHTA, CDR2 FQGNSA. CDR3 loop: CASSPTVAKNIQYF. The CDR3 coding sequence is TGTGCCAGCAGCCCAACAGTAGCCAAAAACATTCAGTACTTC.

This clone was observed a few times. The chain combines TRBV5-1 with TRBJ2-7; the D gene is possibly TRBD2 (7 bases). Per germline, CDR1 SGHRS and CDR2 YFSETQ. The CDR3 extends over 15 amino acids. Deletions cut 4 bases from V and 3 bases from J, with 17 bases between. This chain's CDR3 is CASSLGGGGVYEQYF. The CDR3 nucleotides are TGCGCCAGCAGCCTTGGGGGAGGGGGGGTCTACGAGCAGTACTTC.

This clone has just one count. The J gene is TRBJ2-7, the V gene TRBV27; no clear D. With 4 bases removed from V and 4 bases from J, the gap between germline ends came to 17 bases. This CDR3 spans 15 amino acids. CDR1 is MNHEY and CDR2 is SMNVEV in the germline V gene (reference sequence). CDR3 coding DNA: TGTGCCAGCAGTTCCCCCCATGACTGGATTTACGAGCAGTACTTC. Encoded protein: CASSSPHDWIYEQYF.

This chain uses TRBV2 with TRBJ1-6, with 7 bases matching TRBD1. The CDR3 contains 14 residues. Germline values: CDR1 SNHLY, CDR2 FYNNEI. V shed 8 bases, J shed 9 bases, and the junction held 10 bases outside the gene matches. The CDR3 DNA sequence: TGTGCCAGCGGAAGAGGACAGGACCCTTCACCCCTCCACTTT. Protein: CASGRGQDPSPLHF.

The chain combines TRBV25-1 with TRBJ2-7, with D unresolved. Trimming left V 5 bases short and J 5 bases short, with 19 bases between. This CDR3 contains 15 residues. CDR1 and CDR2 (germline): MGHDK, SYGVNS. DNA for the CDR3: TGTGCCAGCAGTTTCGAAGGTGATGCCCGGGACGAGCAGTACTTC. Amino acids: CASSFEGDARDEQYF.

This clone was recorded only once. The junction shows a germline mismatch at one end, possibly a read error. The same CDR3 is also encoded by other DNA sequences in this sample. The chain employs TRBV5-6 and TRBJ1-6; D gene ambiguous. The CDR3 is 15 residues long. In germline, CDR1 is SGHDT, CDR2 YYEEEE. The CDR3 reads CASSLKRSYNSPLHF. The CDR3 nucleotides are TGTGCCAGCAGCTTGAAGAGGTCCTATAATTCCCCCCTCCACTTT.

V and J are TRBV30 and TRBJ1-6; D is possibly TRBD1 (6 bases). The V gene lost 3 bases and the J gene lost 0 bases, with 9 bases spanning the gap. The CDR3 contains 15 residues. Germline V lookup: CDR1 GTSNPN, CDR2 SVGIG (reference sequence). The CDR3 region has the DNA TGTGCCTGGAGCGCGGACAGCTCCTATAATTCACCCCTCCACTTT. Amino acid sequence: CAWSADSSYNSPLHF.

The rearrangement joins TRBV10-2 to TRBJ2-3; no firm D call. The V gene's germline CDR1 is WSHSY and CDR2 SAAADI. The V end lost 7 bases, the J end lost 0 bases, and 14 bases lay between the germline ends. The CDR3 is made up of 15 amino acids. In DNA form, the CDR3 reads TGCGCCAGCAAATTAGGCGGTTCTAGCACAGATACGCAGTATTTT. It specifies CASKLGGSSTDTQYF.

CDR3 nucleotides: TGCAGCGTTACCTCTCATTCAGGGACAGTGAACACTGAAGCTTTCTTT. It encodes CSVTSHSGTVNTEAFF. V usage is TRBV29-1 and J usage is TRBJ1-1; 7 positions match TRBD1. The length of the CDR3 is 16 residues. The J segment lost 0 bases and the V segment lost 5 bases, leaving 12 bases of the junction unmatched. The V gene's germline CDR1 is SQVTM and CDR2 ANQGSEA.

The rearrangement links TRBV7-3 to TRBJ2-3; TRBD2 aligns across 7 bases. J lost 4 bases, V lost 0 bases, and 10 bases had no gene match. Looked up from germline, CDR1 is SGHTA and CDR2 is FQGTGA. The CDR3 has 17 residues. CDR3: CASSLTGDSGWPDTQYF. The DNA of the CDR3 is TGTGCCAGCAGCTTAACGGGGGATAGCGGGTGGCCAGATACGCAGTATTTT.

As regards this clone: The junction and the germline gene differ at one end; a read error may be behind it. This rearrangement joins TRBV7-9 to TRBJ2-7; D perhaps matches TRBD1 (5 bases). Per germline, CDR1 SEHNR and CDR2 FQNEAQ (reference sequence). The CDR3 is 12 residues long. The CDR3 reads CSSSLTAYEQYF. Here the CDR3 DNA reads TGTTCCAGCAGCTTGACAGCCTACGAGCAGTACTTC. The whole variable domain, remainder taken from reference TRBV7-9 and TRBJ2-7, is DTGVSQNPRHKITKRGQNVTFRCDPISEHNRLYWYRQTLGQGPEFLTYFQNEAQLEKSRLLSDRFSAERPKGSFSTLEIQRTEQGDSAMYLCSSSLTAYEQYFGPGTRLTVT.

The CDR3 coding sequence is TGCGCCAGCAGTGGTCAGGGGGCCTTGTACGAGCAGTACTTC. Protein product: CASSGQGALYEQYF. This sequence joins TRBV10-1 and TRBJ2-7; 8 bases fit TRBD1. The J segment lost 4 bases and the V segment lost 4 bases, leaving 6 bases of the junction unmatched. Germline CDR1 WNHNN, CDR2 SYGVQD (reference sequence). The CDR3 contains 14 residues.